Presented here are 26 T cell receptor beta chains from one specimen sequenced in a study of cytomegalovirus exposure and HLA in healthy donors. The primer mix had 60 Vbeta and 13 Jbeta primers. Method: immunoSEQ multiplex PCR; TCRdb's copy keeps in-frame clones and lacks some. The table lists about 130,000 clones, under 85% of them singletons. The specimen was PBMCs. These receptors came from a middle-aged woman in good health and CMV-seropositive.

This clone came up a few times. This rearrangement joins TRBV5-6 to TRBJ2-3, with D perhaps TRBD1 (5 bases). Deletions cut 0 bases from V and 1 base from J, with 9 bases between. The germline gives CDR1 SGHDT, CDR2 YYEEEE. The CDR3 has 15 residues. The CDR3 nucleotides are TGTGCCAGCAGCTTGGAGGGGTCTGGCACAGATACGCAGTATTTT. Residues: CASSLEGSGTDTQYF.

The CDR3 spells CALKGVQGKDTQYF. The DNA for the CDR3 is TGTGCCCTTAAAGGGGTACAGGGCAAAGATACGCAGTATTTT. The chain combines TRBV2 with TRBJ2-3; possibly TRBD1 for D (6 bases). The CDR3 contains 14 residues. Trimming left V 11 bases short and J 5 bases short, with 20 bases between. Germline CDR1 is SNHLY and CDR2 is FYNNEI.

This chain joins TRBV5-1 and TRBJ1-2, with D possibly being TRBD1 (6 bases). The germline gives CDR1 SGHRS, CDR2 YFSETQ. V was clipped by 4 bases and J by 7 bases, with 11 bases between them. CDR3 length equals 12 residues. The CDR3 bases are TGCGCCAGCAGCCGGGACATCGGTGGCTACACCTTC. This encodes CASSRDIGGYTF. The variable domain in full, with the rest retrieved from reference TRBV5-1 and TRBJ1-2, is KAGVTQTPRYLIKTRGQQVTLSCSPISGHRSVSWYQQTPGQGLQFLFEYFSETQRNKGNFPGRFSGRQFSNSRSEMNVSTLELGDSALYLCASSRDIGGYTFGSGTRLTVV.

The rearrangement uses TRBV10-1 and TRBJ2-4, with 7 bases aligning to TRBD1. The CDR3 consists of 13 residues. Trimming removed 6 bases from V and 5 bases from J; junction bases left unmatched: 4. CDR1 is WNHNN, CDR2 SYGVQD, per germline (reference sequence). CDR3 protein: CASSSDRENIQYF. The CDR3 DNA reads TGCGCCAGCAGCTCCGACAGGGAAAACATTCAGTACTTC.

This clone was observed once. The V gene is TRBV7-9, the J gene TRBJ1-1; D perhaps matches TRBD1 (6 bases). The CDR3 loop spans 13 amino acids. Germline V gives CDR1 SEHNR, CDR2 FQNEAQ (reference sequence). With 4 bases removed from V and 4 bases from J, the gap between germline ends came to 10 bases. CDR3 nucleotide sequence: TGTGCCAGCAGCTCACAGGGTCCCACTGAAGCTTTCTTT. It is translated as CASSSQGPTEAFF.

A word on this clone: Mismatch with germline at one junction end may stem from a read error. This rearrangement joins TRBV18 to TRBJ1-3; 7 nucleotides match TRBD1. Looked up from germline, CDR1 is KGHSH and CDR2 is LQKENI. The CDR3 covers 12 residues. Here the CDR3 reads CASSFGTALQDF. CDR3 nucleotides: TGTGCCAGCTCCTTCGGGACAGCTCTTCAGGATTTT.

J is TRBJ2-1 and V is TRBV4-1; 10 nucleotides line up with TRBD2. The CDR3 runs 15 residues. Germline V gene data show CDR1 as MGHRA and CDR2 as YSYEKL. V dropped 3 bases and J dropped 3; count of bases not matched to a gene: 2. This CDR3 reads CASSHGLAVYNEQFF. CDR3 nucleotides: TGCGCCAGCAGCCACGGACTAGCGGTCTACAATGAGCAGTTCTTC.

Comment on this clone: Different DNA sequences within this sample yield the same CDR3. The chain joins TRBV6-5 to TRBJ1-5; no firm D call. The germline CDR1 and CDR2 sequences are MNHEY and SVGAGI. CDR3 size: 14 residues. Between the trimmed V and J ends, which lost 6 bases and 2 bases, there was a span of 11 bases. As DNA, the CDR3 is TGTGCCAGCAGCGAGTCCCTGGGCAATCAGCCCCAGCATTTT. Translated, it gives CASSESLGNQPQHF.

This chain uses TRBV5-4 with TRBJ1-1; D unclear. The CDR3 is made up of 14 amino acids. V lost 4 bases and J lost 0, with 10 bases in between. Looked up from germline, CDR1 is SGHNT and CDR2 is YYREEE (reference sequence). Written as DNA, the CDR3 is TGTGCCAGCAGCCCTAGCAGTATGAACACTGAAGCTTTCTTT. This encodes CASSPSSMNTEAFF.

This clone has a count of ten or more. The rearrangement links TRBV4-1 to TRBJ1-1, with a possible D match to TRBD1 (5 bases). The CDR3 is 14 amino acids. Germline V CDR1 and CDR2: MGHRA, YSYEKL. Trimming cost V 1 base and J 7 bases, with 13 bases left between them. The CDR3 protein is CASSQADGTYEAFF. The CDR3 DNA reads TGCGCCAGCAGCCAAGCGGACGGGACTTATGAAGCTTTCTTT.

The CDR3 nucleotides read TGTGCCGCCCAGACAGGGTTCCAAGAGACCCAGTACTTC. Translation: CAAQTGFQETQYF. V is TRBV10-3 and J is TRBJ2-5; TRBD1 agrees at 7 bases. CDR1 ENHRY and CDR2 SYGVKD come from the germline V gene. There are 13 residues in the CDR3. Germline trimming cut 11 bases from V and 1 base from J; bases unmatched to any gene: 7.

The gene calls are TRBV6-1 and TRBJ2-4; the D is unclear. The V end lost 3 bases, the J end lost 2 bases, and 8 bases lay between the germline ends. Germline V gene data show CDR1 as MNHNS and CDR2 as SASEGT. The CDR3 extends over 14 amino acids. As DNA, the CDR3 is TGTGCCAGCAGTGAGATAGAAACCAAAAACATTCAGTACTTC. Protein: CASSEIETKNIQYF.

V gene TRBV28 combines with J gene TRBJ2-5; TRBD2 agrees at 10 bases. The ends lost 8 bases at V and 5 bases at J; junction bases unmatched: 11. This CDR3 has 15 amino acids. Germline V lookup: CDR1 MDHEN, CDR2 SYDVKM. The chain's CDR3 is CASLEREGFGETQYF. The CDR3 nucleotides are TGTGCCAGCCTCGAGCGGGAGGGCTTTGGGGAGACCCAGTACTTC.

This clone occurred a few times. Its ends do not fully match the called genes, so a read error is possible. This rearrangement joins TRBV6-1 to TRBJ2-7; a weak D match, TRBD2 (5 bases). The length of the CDR3 is 15 residues. Germline-derived CDR1 and CDR2 are MNHNS and SASEGT. The CDR3 DNA reads TGTGCCAGCAGGGAAGTAACGGGGTCGGCCTACGAGCAGTACTTC. Protein product: CASREVTGSAYEQYF.

The chain links TRBV5-6 to TRBJ2-7; TRBD2 agrees at 8 bases. There are 15 residues in the CDR3. Per germline, CDR1 SGHDT and CDR2 YYEEEE. J gave up 0 bases and V 2 bases, and 4 bases lay outside the gene matches. This chain's CDR3 is CASSFWTSSSYEQYF. CDR3 DNA sequence: TGTGCCAGCAGCTTCTGGACTAGCTCCTCCTACGAGCAGTACTTC. Full variable domain (outside the CDR3, taken from reference TRBV5-6 and TRBJ2-7): DAGVTQSPTHLIKTRGQQVTLRCSPKSGHDTVSWYQQALGQGPQFIFQYYEEEERQRGNFPDRFSGHQFPNYSSELNVNALLLGDSALYLCASSFWTSSSYEQYFGPGTRLTVT.

A few counts support this clone. The V and J genes are TRBV4-1 and TRBJ1-2, with 8 bases lining up with TRBD1. The trim removed 7 bases at V and 2 bases at J, leaving 9 bases unmatched. The CDR3 extends over 15 amino acids. Germline V gene data show CDR1 as MGHRA and CDR2 as YSYEKL. CDR3 amino acids: CASTPSRGRNYGYTF. The CDR3 coding sequence is TGCGCCAGCACCCCTAGCAGGGGGCGAAACTATGGCTACACCTTC.

This clone was seen a single time. The CDR3: CASSYSDSPYTDTQYF. The CDR3 bases are TGTGCCAGCAGTTACTCGGACTCGCCCTACACAGATACGCAGTATTTT. V gene TRBV6-5 combines with J gene TRBJ2-3, with D perhaps matching TRBD2 (5 bases). The V end lost 0 bases, the J end lost 2 bases, and 12 bases lay between the germline ends. Germline V gene lookup returns CDR1 MNHEY and CDR2 SVGAGI. The CDR3 is 16 residues long.

As DNA, the CDR3 is TGCAGCGTGAATCCGGGACTAGGCAATGAGCAGTTCTTC. Translating gives CSVNPGLGNEQFF. This rearrangement joins TRBV29-1 to TRBJ2-1; 8 nucleotides agree with TRBD2. V dropped 6 bases and J dropped 6; count of bases not matched to a gene: 7. Germline V lookup: CDR1 SQVTM, CDR2 ANQGSEA. The CDR3 runs 13 residues.

This clone turned up a few times. This chain uses TRBV19 with TRBJ1-2; 10 positions match TRBD1. The CDR3 has 15 amino acids. Germline-derived CDR1 and CDR2 are LNHDA and SQIVND (reference sequence). Germline trimming cut 5 bases from V and 5 bases from J; bases unmatched to any gene: 8. Here the CDR3 DNA reads TGTGCCAGTAGTGCGCCGGGACAGGGGATGTATGGCTACACCTTC. Translating gives CASSAPGQGMYGYTF.

The chain carries TRBV19 and TRBJ1-4; 7 nucleotides match TRBD1. This CDR3 has 15 amino acids. Germline CDR1 and CDR2: LNHDA and SQIVND (reference sequence). V gave up 4 bases and J gave up 2 bases; unmatched junction bases: 4. The CDR3 sequence: CASSTTGRTNEKLFF. The CDR3 bases are TGTGCCAGTAGTACGACAGGGAGGACTAATGAAAAACTGTTTTTT. Together with reference TRBV19 and TRBJ1-4, the CDR3 gives the full variable domain: DGGITQSPKYLFRKEGQNVTLSCEQNLNHDAMYWYRQDPGQGLRLIYYSQIVNDFQKGDIAEGYSVSREKKESFPLTVTSAQKNPTAFYLCASSTTGRTNEKLFFGSGTQLSVL.

V usage is TRBV19 and J usage is TRBJ2-3; 7 nucleotides align to TRBD1. V was clipped by 6 bases and J by 0 bases; unmatched bases: 3. The CDR3 has 14 amino acids. Germline loops: CDR1 LNHDA, CDR2 SQIVND (reference sequence). CDR3 in amino acids: CASRRTGSTDTQYF. The CDR3 DNA reads TGTGCCAGTAGGAGGACAGGCAGCACAGATACGCAGTATTTT. Using reference TRBV19 and TRBJ2-3 for the parts outside the CDR3, the full variable domain is DGGITQSPKYLFRKEGQNVTLSCEQNLNHDAMYWYRQDPGQGLRLIYYSQIVNDFQKGDIAEGYSVSREKKESFPLTVTSAQKNPTAFYLCASRRTGSTDTQYFGPGTRLTVL.

The chain has TRBV6-6 and TRBJ1-1; a weak D match, TRBD1 (5 bases). Germline V lookup: CDR1 MNHNY, CDR2 SVGAGI (reference sequence). The CDR3 is 13 amino acids. The V end was cut by 2 bases, the J end by 7 bases, with 11 bases between. CDR3 sequence: CASSYRGTGEAFF. As DNA, the CDR3 is TGTGCCAGCAGTTACAGGGGAACGGGTGAAGCTTTCTTT.

This chain uses TRBV18 with TRBJ2-3; TRBD1 aligns across 8 bases. Losses at the gene ends were 8 bases for V and 3 bases for J; bases not matched to a gene: 7. Germline V gene data show CDR1 as KGHSH and CDR2 as LQKENI. The CDR3 extends over 14 amino acids. In nucleotides, the CDR3 is TGTGCCAGCACGCAGGGGGCGCGAACAGATACGCAGTATTTT. Residues: CASTQGARTDTQYF.

This clone appeared once. The chain recombines TRBV4-1 with TRBJ2-7; 9 bases are shared with TRBD1. This CDR3 comprises 17 residues. Germline CDR1 MGHRA, CDR2 YSYEKL. With V trimmed by 0 bases and J by 0 bases, 6 bases remained unmatched. CDR3 in amino acids: CASSQDSGTGLSYEQYF. CDR3 DNA: TGCGCCAGCAGCCAAGATTCTGGGACAGGGCTCTCCTACGAGCAGTACTTC.

The chain uses TRBV6-5 and TRBJ1-2; 7 bases are shared with TRBD1. CDR1 is MNHEY and CDR2 is SVGAGI in the germline V gene. Germline trimming cut 8 bases from V and 8 bases from J; bases unmatched to any gene: 5. CDR3 length: 11 amino acids. CDR3 loop: CASGRQGGYTF. The CDR3 DNA is TGTGCCAGCGGCAGACAGGGAGGCTACACCTTC.

The chain combines TRBV6-5 with TRBJ2-5, with D maybe TRBD2 (6 bases). V lost 0 bases to trimming and J lost 5 bases, with 13 bases between them. From germline, CDR1 is MNHEY and CDR2 SVGAGI. CDR3 size: 15 residues. CDR3 DNA sequence: TGTGCCAGCAGTTACTCCCGGGTGGGGGGTGAGACCCAGTACTTC. Protein sequence: CASSYSRVGGETQYF.